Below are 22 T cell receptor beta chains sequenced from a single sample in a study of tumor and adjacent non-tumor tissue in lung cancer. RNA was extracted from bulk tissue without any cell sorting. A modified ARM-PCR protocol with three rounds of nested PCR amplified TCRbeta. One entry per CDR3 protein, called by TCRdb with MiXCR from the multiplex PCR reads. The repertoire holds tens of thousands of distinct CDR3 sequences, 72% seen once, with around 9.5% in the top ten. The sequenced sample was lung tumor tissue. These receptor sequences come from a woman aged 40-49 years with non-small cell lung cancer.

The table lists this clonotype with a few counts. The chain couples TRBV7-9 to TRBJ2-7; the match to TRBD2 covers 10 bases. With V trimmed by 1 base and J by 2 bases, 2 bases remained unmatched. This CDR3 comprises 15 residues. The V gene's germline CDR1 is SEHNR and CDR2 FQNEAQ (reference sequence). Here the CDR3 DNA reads TGTGCCAGCAGCTTAGGTACTAGCGGGACCTACGAGCAGTACTTC. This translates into CASSLGTSGTYEQYF.

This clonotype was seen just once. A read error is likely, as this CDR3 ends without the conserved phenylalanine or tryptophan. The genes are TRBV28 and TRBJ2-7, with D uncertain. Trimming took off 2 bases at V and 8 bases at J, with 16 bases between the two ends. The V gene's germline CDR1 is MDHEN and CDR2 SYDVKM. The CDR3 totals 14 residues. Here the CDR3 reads CASSLLAGRVKQYS. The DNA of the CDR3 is TGTGCCAGCAGTTTACTGGCAGGTCGGGTCAAGCAGTACTCC.

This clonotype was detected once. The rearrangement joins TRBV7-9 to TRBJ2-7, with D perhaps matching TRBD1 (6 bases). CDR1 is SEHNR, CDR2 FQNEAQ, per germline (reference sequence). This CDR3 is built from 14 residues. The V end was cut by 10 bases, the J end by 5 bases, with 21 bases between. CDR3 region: CAINQGTTLHEQYF. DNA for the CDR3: TGTGCCATCAACCAGGGGACGACCCTCCACGAGCAGTACTTC.

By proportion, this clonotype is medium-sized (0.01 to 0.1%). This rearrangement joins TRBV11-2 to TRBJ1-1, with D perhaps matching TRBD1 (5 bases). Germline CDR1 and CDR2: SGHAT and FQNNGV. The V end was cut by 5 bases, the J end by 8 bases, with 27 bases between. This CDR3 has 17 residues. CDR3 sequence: CASSPGGGGVSRREAFF. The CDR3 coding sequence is TGTGCCAGCAGCCCCGGGGGGGGTGGGGTCTCACGGAGAGAAGCTTTCTTT.

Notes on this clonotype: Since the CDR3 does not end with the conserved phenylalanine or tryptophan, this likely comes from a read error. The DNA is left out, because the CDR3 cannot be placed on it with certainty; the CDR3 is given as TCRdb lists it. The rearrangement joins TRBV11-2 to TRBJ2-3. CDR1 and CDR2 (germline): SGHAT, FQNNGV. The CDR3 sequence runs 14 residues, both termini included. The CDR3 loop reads CASSPLSAADTQCS.

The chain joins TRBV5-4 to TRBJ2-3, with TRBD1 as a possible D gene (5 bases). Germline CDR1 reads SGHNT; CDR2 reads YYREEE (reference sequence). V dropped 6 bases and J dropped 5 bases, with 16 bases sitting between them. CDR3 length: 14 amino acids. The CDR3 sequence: CASKQGPSRDTQYF. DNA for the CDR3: TGTGCCAGCAAGCAGGGCCCGAGTAGAGATACGCAGTATTTT.

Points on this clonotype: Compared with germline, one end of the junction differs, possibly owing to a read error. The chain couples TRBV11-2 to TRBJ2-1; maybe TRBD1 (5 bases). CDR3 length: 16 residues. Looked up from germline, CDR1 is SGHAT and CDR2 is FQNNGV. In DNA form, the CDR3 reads TGTACCAGCAGTAAGACAGTAGCTGCACTGTACAATGAGCAGTTCTTC. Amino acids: CTSSKTVAALYNEQFF.

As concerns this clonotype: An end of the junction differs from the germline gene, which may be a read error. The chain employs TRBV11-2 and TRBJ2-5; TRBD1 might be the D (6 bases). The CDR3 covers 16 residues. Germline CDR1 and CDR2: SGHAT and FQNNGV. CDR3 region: CATSSPMSRGRETQYF. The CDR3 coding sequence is TGTGCCACCAGCTCCCCAATGAGCAGGGGCCGCGAGACCCAGTACTTC.

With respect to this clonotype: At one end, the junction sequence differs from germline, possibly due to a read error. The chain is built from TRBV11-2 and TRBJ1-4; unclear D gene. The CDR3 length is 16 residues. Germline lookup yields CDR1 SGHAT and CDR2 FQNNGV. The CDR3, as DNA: TGTGCCAACAACCAAATAGTTACCCGGAGGAGTGAAAAACTGTTTTTC. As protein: CANNQIVTRRSEKLFF.

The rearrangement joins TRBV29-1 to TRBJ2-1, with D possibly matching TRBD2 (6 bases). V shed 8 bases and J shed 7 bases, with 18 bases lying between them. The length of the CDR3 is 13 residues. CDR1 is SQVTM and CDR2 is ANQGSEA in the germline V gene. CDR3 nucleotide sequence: TGCAGCAGCCTTGGACTTGCGGGAAATGAGCAGTTCTTC. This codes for CSSLGLAGNEQFF.

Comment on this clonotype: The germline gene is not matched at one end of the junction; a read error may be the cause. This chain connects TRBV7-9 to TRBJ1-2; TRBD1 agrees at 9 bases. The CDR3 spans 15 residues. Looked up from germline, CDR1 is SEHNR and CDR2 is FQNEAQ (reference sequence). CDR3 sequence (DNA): TGTGCCAGCTTCCCCCGGACAGGGGTGAACTATGGTTACACCTTC. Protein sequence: CASFPRTGVNYGYTF.

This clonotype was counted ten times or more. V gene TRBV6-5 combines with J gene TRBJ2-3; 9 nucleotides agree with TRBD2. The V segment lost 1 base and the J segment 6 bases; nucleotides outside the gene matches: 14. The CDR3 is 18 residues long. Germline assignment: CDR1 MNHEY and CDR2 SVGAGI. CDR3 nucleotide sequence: TGTGCCAGCAGTTACTTGCGGGGGGGTGGGCTCGCAGGGGATACGCAGTATTTT. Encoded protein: CASSYLRGGGLAGDTQYF.

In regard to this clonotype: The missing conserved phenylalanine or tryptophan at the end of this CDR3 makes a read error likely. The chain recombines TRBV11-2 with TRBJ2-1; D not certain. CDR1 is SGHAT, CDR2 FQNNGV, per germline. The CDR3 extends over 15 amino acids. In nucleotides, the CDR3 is TGTCCCAGCAGCTCACAGCGAGGCTCCTACAATGAGCAGTTCGTC. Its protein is CPSSSQRGSYNEQFV.

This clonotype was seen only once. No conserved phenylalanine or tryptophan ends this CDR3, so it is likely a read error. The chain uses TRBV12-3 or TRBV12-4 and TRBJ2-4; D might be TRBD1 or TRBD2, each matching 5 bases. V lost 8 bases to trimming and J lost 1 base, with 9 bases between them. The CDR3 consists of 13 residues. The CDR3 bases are TGTGCCAGCCGTGAGGGGGCCAAAAACATTCAGTACTTG. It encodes CASREGAKNIQYL.

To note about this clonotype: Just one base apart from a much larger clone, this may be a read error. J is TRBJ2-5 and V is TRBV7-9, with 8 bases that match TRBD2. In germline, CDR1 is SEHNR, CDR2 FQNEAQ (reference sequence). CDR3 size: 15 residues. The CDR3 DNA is TGTGCCAGCAACTTAGGGGGAGGACTAGCCGAGACCCAGTACTTC. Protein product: CASNLGGGLAETQYF.

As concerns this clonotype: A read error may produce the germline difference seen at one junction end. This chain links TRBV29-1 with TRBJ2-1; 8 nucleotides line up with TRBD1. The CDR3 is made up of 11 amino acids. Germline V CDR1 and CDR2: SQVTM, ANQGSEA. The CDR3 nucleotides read TGTAGCGCTACCACACAGGGGGAGAAGTTCTTC. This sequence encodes CSATTQGEKFF.

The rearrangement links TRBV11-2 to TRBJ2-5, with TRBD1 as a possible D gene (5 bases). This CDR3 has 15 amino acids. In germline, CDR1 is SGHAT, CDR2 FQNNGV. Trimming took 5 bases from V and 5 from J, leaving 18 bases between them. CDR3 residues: CASSPGVGDKETQYF. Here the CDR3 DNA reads TGTGCCAGCAGCCCCGGAGTAGGGGATAAGGAGACCCAGTACTTC.

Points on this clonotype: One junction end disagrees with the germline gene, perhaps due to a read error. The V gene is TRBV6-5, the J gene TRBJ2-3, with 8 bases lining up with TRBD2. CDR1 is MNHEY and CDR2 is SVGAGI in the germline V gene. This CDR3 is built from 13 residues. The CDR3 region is CASSLRAGDTQNF. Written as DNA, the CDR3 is TGTGCCAGTAGTTTGAGAGCGGGAGATACGCAGAATTTT.

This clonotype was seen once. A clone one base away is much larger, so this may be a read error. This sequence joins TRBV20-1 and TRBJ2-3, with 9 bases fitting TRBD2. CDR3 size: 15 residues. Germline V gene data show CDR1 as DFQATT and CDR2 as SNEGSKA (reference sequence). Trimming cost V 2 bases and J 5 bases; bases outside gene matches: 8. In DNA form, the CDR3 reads TGCAGTGCTAGACCCAGCGGGAGGACCTTAGATACGCAGTATTTT. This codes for CSARPSGRTLDTQYF.

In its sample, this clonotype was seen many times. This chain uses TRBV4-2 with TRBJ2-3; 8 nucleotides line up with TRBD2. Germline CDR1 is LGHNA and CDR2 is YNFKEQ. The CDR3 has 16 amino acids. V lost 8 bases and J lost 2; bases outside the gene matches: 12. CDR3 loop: CASGSPASGYTDTQYF. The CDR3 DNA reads TGTGCCAGCGGCTCCCCTGCTAGCGGGTACACAGATACGCAGTATTTT.

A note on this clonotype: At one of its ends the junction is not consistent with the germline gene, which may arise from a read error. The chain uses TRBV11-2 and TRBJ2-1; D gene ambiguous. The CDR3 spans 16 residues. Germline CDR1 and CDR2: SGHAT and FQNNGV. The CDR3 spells CASSKTLVALYNEQLF. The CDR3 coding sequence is TGTGCCAGCAGCAAGACATTAGTTGCACTGTACAATGAGCAGTTATTC.

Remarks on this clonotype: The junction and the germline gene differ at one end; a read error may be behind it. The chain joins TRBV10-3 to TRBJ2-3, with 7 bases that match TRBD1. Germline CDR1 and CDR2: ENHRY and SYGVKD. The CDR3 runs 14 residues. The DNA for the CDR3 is TGCGCCATCAGTGCGGAAGGGGGCTATGATACGCAGTATTTT. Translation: CAISAEGGYDTQYF.